The entry below describes one T cell receptor beta chain. Using immunoSEQ multiplex PCR, the repertoire was profiled, and TCRdb retains in-frame clones only, with some absent. The table shows about 120,000 clones, with around 83% occurring only once. This record belongs to a study of blood T cell repertoires in COVID-19. This clonotype was obtained from a woman in her twenties or thirties who had recovered from COVID-19. The sequenced material came from PBMCs or T cells enriched from blood (not recorded which).

The CDR3 bases are TGCGCCAGCAGCCTGCGATGGACGGTGGACGGGGACGAGCAGTACTTC. This sequence encodes CASSLRWTVDGDEQYF. The chain carries TRBV4-1 and TRBJ2-7; possibly TRBD2 for D (5 bases). The CDR3 has 16 amino acids. The V end lost 4 bases, the J end lost 5 bases, and 21 bases lay between the germline ends. The V gene's germline CDR1 is MGHRA and CDR2 YSYEKL.